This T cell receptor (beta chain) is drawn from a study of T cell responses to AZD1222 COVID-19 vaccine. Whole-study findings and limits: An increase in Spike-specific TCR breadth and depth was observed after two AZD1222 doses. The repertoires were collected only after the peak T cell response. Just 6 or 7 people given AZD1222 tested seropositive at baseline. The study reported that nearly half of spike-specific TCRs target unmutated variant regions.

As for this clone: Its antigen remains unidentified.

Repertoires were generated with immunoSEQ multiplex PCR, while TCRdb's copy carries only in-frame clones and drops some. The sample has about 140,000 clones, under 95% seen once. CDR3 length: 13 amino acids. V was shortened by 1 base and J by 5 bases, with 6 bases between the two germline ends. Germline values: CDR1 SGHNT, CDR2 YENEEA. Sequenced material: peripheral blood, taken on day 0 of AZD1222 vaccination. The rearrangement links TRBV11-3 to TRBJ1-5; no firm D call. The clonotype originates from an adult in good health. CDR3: CASSLVADQPQHF. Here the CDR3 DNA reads TGTGCCAGCAGCTTAGTGGCCGATCAGCCCCAGCATTTT.